Following are 30 T cell receptor beta chains from one sample sequenced in a study of T-cell reconstitution after alpha-beta-depleted transplantation in children. Preparation of the TCRbeta library was carried out with unique molecular identifiers. In TCRdb, the PCR reads were re-called with MiXCR into one record per CDR3 protein. This sample has 200,000 to 250,000 distinct CDR3 sequences, with 11% found just once. The source material was PBMCs, sampled before TCRalphabeta/CD19-depleted stem cell transplant. The receptor set was obtained from a child younger than two with acute myeloid leukemia, due to receive a stem cell transplant.

Ten or more counts support this clonotype. The rearrangement joins TRBV6-5 to TRBJ1-3, with unresolved D. CDR3 size: 16 residues. V lost 1 base to trimming and J lost 4 bases, with 14 bases between them. Germline loops: CDR1 MNHEY, CDR2 SVGAGI. The DNA for the CDR3 is TGTGCCAGCAGTTACTTCGGATCAGCGCCAGGAAACACCATATATTTT. This sequence encodes CASSYFGSAPGNTIYF.

The CDR3 loop is CSARDGYWSSYNEQFF. The DNA for the CDR3 is TGCAGTGCTAGAGATGGGTACTGGAGCTCCTACAATGAGCAGTTCTTC. The rearrangement links TRBV20-1 to TRBJ2-1; unclear D gene. CDR3 length: 16 amino acids. CDR1 DFQATT and CDR2 SNEGSKA come from the germline V gene (reference sequence). Trimming took off 0 bases at V and 0 bases at J, with 12 bases between the two ends.

This clonotype has ten or more counts. The chain carries TRBV12-3 or TRBV12-4 and TRBJ1-2; the D gene is possibly TRBD1 (5 bases). CDR3 length equals 13 residues. Deletions cut 4 bases from V and 4 bases from J, with 10 bases between. CDR3: CASSYRGAYGYTF. Here the CDR3 DNA reads TGTGCCAGCAGTTATCGCGGGGCCTATGGCTACACCTTC.

This clonotype came up many times. The chain employs TRBV5-1 and TRBJ2-3; the match to TRBD2 covers 10 bases. The CDR3 has 15 residues. The V segment lost 0 bases and the J segment 5 bases; nucleotides outside the gene matches: 3. Germline V lookup: CDR1 SGHRS, CDR2 YFSETQ. This CDR3 is CASSLAAGGQDTQYF. In nucleotides, the CDR3 is TGCGCCAGCAGCTTGGCAGCGGGGGGGCAAGATACGCAGTATTTT.

This sequence joins TRBV29-1 and TRBJ2-7; D gene unclear. The V gene's germline CDR1 is SQVTM and CDR2 ANQGSEA. The CDR3 is 13 amino acids. V was shortened by 5 bases and J by 3 bases, with 14 bases between the two germline ends. CDR3 sequence: CSVLNTDYYEQYF. The CDR3, as DNA: TGCAGCGTTCTCAACACAGATTACTACGAGCAGTACTTC.

This clonotype was observed at least ten times. This chain uses TRBV25-1 with TRBJ2-3; D uncertain. Trimming removed 3 bases from V and 0 bases from J, with 13 bases in between. Germline CDR1 is MGHDK and CDR2 is SYGVNS. CDR3 size: 16 residues. As DNA, the CDR3 is TGTGCCAGCAGTGAGTCAGGAGTCCTTAGCACAGATACGCAGTATTTT. As protein: CASSESGVLSTDTQYF.

Ten or more counts support this clonotype. J is TRBJ2-7 and V is TRBV5-1; D unresolved. This CDR3 is built from 12 residues. CDR1 is SGHRS and CDR2 is YFSETQ in the germline V gene. V lost 3 bases to trimming and J lost 4 bases, with 8 bases between them. The CDR3 DNA sequence: TGCGCCAGCAGCTCAGACATATACGAGCAGTACTTC. Its protein is CASSSDIYEQYF.

Ten or more counts support this clonotype. This chain uses TRBV11-2 with TRBJ2-2; 8 nucleotides line up with TRBD1. The CDR3 has 16 amino acids. Germline assignment: CDR1 SGHAT and CDR2 FQNNGV. Trimming removed 5 bases from V and 2 bases from J; junction bases left unmatched: 7. CDR3 DNA sequence: TGTGCCAGCAGCCAGGGACAGGTGATAAACACCGGGGAGCTGTTTTTT. Amino acid sequence: CASSQGQVINTGELFF. Looking up the rest from reference TRBV11-2 and TRBJ2-2 gives the full variable domain: EAGVAQSPRYKIIEKRQSVAFWCNPISGHATLYWYQQILGQGPKLLIQFQNNGVVDDSQLPKDRFSAERLKGVDSTLKIQPAKLEDSAVYLCASSQGQVINTGELFFGEGSRLTVL.

This clonotype was detected many times. This rearrangement joins TRBV19 to TRBJ1-1, with a possible D match to TRBD1 (6 bases). Germline V CDR1 and CDR2: LNHDA, SQIVND (reference sequence). The CDR3 loop spans 13 amino acids. Trimming stripped 10 bases from V and 1 base from J, with 13 bases between. The CDR3: CATSGTRNTEAFF. The CDR3 coding sequence is TGTGCCACCTCCGGGACACGGAACACTGAAGCTTTCTTT.

This clonotype was observed at least ten times. The rearrangement uses TRBV25-1 and TRBJ1-2; D ambiguous. Trimming took off 5 bases at V and 8 bases at J, with 15 bases between the two ends. The CDR3 has 13 amino acids. CDR1 is MGHDK and CDR2 is SYGVNS in the germline V gene. CDR3 amino acids: CASSPLVQGGYTF. The DNA of the CDR3 is TGTGCCAGCAGTCCCCTCGTCCAAGGGGGCTACACCTTC.

To note about this clonotype: One end of the junction fails to match germline, which may point to a read error. The chain uses TRBV7-2 and TRBJ1-1, with a weak D call TRBD1 (5 bases). Per the germline V gene, CDR1 is SGHTA and CDR2 is FQGNSA. The CDR3 sequence is 12 residues long. The CDR3 sequence: CASSLALGWQGF. The CDR3 bases are TGTGCCAGCAGCTTAGCGCTTGGGTGGCAGGGCTTT.

Only a few counts were recorded for this clonotype. The J gene is TRBJ2-1, the V gene TRBV4-2; 8 nucleotides line up with TRBD2. J gave up 2 bases and V 11 bases, and 5 bases lay outside the gene matches. CDR1 is LGHNA and CDR2 is YNFKEQ in the germline V gene. CDR3 length: 13 amino acids. CDR3 in amino acids: CAAGGSAYNEQFF. CDR3 DNA: TGTGCCGCGGGGGGAAGCGCCTACAATGAGCAGTTCTTC.

This clonotype was seen repeatedly, ten times or more. The rearrangement uses TRBV3-1 and TRBJ2-6; the D gene is possibly TRBD1 (6 bases). The V end was cut by 1 base, the J end by 2 bases, with 9 bases between. The germline CDR1 and CDR2 sequences are LGHDT and YNNKEL (reference sequence). CDR3 size: 16 residues. CDR3 DNA: TGTGCCAGCAGCCAAGTGAGACAGGCTGGGGCCAACGTCCTGACTTTC. This codes for CASSQVRQAGANVLTF.

This clonotype was observed at least ten times. The CDR3 DNA is TGTGCCAGCAGTGAGTACCACAGGGCTCGGCCCCAGCATTTT. This gives the protein CASSEYHRARPQHF. V is TRBV25-1 and J is TRBJ1-5; D might be TRBD1 (6 bases). Germline-derived CDR1 and CDR2 are MGHDK and SYGVNS. V dropped 3 bases and J dropped 9 bases, with 15 bases sitting between them. The CDR3 consists of 14 residues.

In this sample, this clonotype turned up a few times. A junction boundary mismatches the germline segment, possibly from a read error. The rearrangement uses TRBV20-1 and TRBJ1-6, with TRBD1 matching over 9 bases. This CDR3 comprises 17 residues. Germline values: CDR1 DFQATT, CDR2 SNEGSKA (reference sequence). This chain's CDR3 is CCARALDGQGRNSPLHF. The CDR3 DNA is TGCTGTGCTAGAGCCCTGGACGGACAGGGGAGAAATTCACCCCTCCACTTT.

This clonotype has ten or more counts. The rearrangement joins TRBV28 to TRBJ2-3; 7 bases align to TRBD2. CDR3 size: 16 residues. Germline-derived CDR1 and CDR2 are MDHEN and SYDVKM. After removal of 6 bases from V and 5 bases from J, the junction contained 14 bases not matched to a gene. The CDR3 reads CASSPSGLGAQDTQYF. The CDR3 DNA sequence: TGTGCCAGCAGCCCTAGCGGACTCGGGGCCCAAGATACGCAGTATTTT.

This clonotype was seen repeatedly, ten times or more. The V and J genes are TRBV11-2 and TRBJ1-3; D not resolved. The V end lost 3 bases, the J end lost 6 bases, and 9 bases lay between the germline ends. This CDR3 is built from 13 residues. The germline V gene encodes CDR1 SGHAT and CDR2 FQNNGV. CDR3 in DNA: TGTGCCAGCAGCTTCACCATGGAAAACACCATATATTTT. Protein sequence: CASSFTMENTIYF.

The table lists this clonotype with many counts. The chain's CDR3 is CASSLMDSNQPQHF. The CDR3 DNA reads as TGTGCCAGCAGTTTAATGGATAGCAATCAGCCCCAGCATTTT. The chain recombines TRBV12-3 or TRBV12-4 with TRBJ1-5; D remains ambiguous. Trimming shortened V by 2 bases and J by 0 bases, and 5 bases separated the two germline ends. The CDR3 is 14 residues long.

This clonotype was observed at least ten times. The chain carries TRBV6-1 and TRBJ2-1; the match to TRBD2 covers 10 bases. CDR3 length: 13 amino acids. CDR1 is MNHNS, CDR2 SASEGT, per germline. Trimming cost V 4 bases and J 13 bases; bases outside gene matches: 7. In DNA form, the CDR3 reads TGTGCCAGCAGTGTAGAGAGCGGGGGGGCTCAGTTCTTC. Residues: CASSVESGGAQFF.

This clonotype has at least ten counts. The chain uses TRBV5-1 and TRBJ2-1; no definite D call. The CDR3 is 15 residues long. CDR1 is SGHRS, CDR2 YFSETQ, per germline. Trimming shortened V by 0 bases and J by 3 bases, and 10 bases separated the two germline ends. The CDR3 loop reads CASSLASVDYNEQFF. CDR3 DNA sequence: TGCGCCAGCAGCTTGGCCAGCGTGGACTACAATGAGCAGTTCTTC.

In this sample, this clonotype turned up many times. J is TRBJ2-7 and V is TRBV5-1, with TRBD2 matching over 8 bases. Unmatched junction bases numbered 5, after V lost 0 bases and J lost 3 bases. The CDR3 consists of 15 residues. The germline V gene has CDR1 SGHRS and CDR2 YFSETQ. CDR3 loop: CASSLAGLGLYEQYF. DNA for the CDR3: TGCGCCAGCAGCTTGGCGGGACTAGGGCTCTACGAGCAGTACTTC.

This clonotype occurred once. This rearrangement joins TRBV7-9 to TRBJ2-1, with 10 bases identical to TRBD2. The V and J ends lost 1 base and 9 bases, in that order; junction bases with no gene match: 9. The CDR3 extends over 16 amino acids. In germline, CDR1 is SEHNR, CDR2 FQNEAQ (reference sequence). The CDR3 DNA reads as TGTGCCAGCAGCTTAGAGTATCGAGCGGGAGGGGTTGAGCAGTTCTTC. As protein: CASSLEYRAGGVEQFF.

This clonotype was detected a few times. V gene TRBV7-9 combines with J gene TRBJ2-2; 14 nucleotides match TRBD2. Germline V gene lookup returns CDR1 SEHNR and CDR2 FQNEAQ (reference sequence). The CDR3 spans 16 residues. V gave up 3 bases and J gave up 7 bases; unmatched junction bases: 4. The CDR3 protein is CASSLGLAGVGGELFF. The DNA for the CDR3 is TGTGCCAGCAGCTTGGGACTAGCGGGAGTTGGCGGGGAGCTGTTTTTT.

This clonotype was picked up many times. The gene calls are TRBV20-1 and TRBJ2-1; D gene uncertain. V was cut by 5 bases and J by 10 bases, with 12 bases left in between. This CDR3 region has 11 residues. Germline CDR1 and CDR2: DFQATT and SNEGSKA (reference sequence). The CDR3: CSAPVSLEQFF. CDR3 nucleotide sequence: TGCAGTGCTCCCGTTTCGCTCGAGCAGTTCTTC.

Many counts were recorded for this clonotype. The chain recombines TRBV29-1 with TRBJ2-1, with a weak D call TRBD2 (7 bases). V lost 0 bases to trimming and J lost 4 bases, with 19 bases between them. The CDR3 is made up of 17 amino acids. Germline V gene sequence: CDR1 SQVTM, CDR2 ANQGSEA. CDR3: CSVEDFGGGSVYNEQFF. CDR3 in DNA: TGCAGCGTTGAAGATTTCGGGGGCGGGAGTGTTTACAATGAGCAGTTCTTC.

The table lists this clonotype with many counts. The chain has TRBV15 and TRBJ2-1; no clear D gene. The CDR3 has 15 amino acids. V lost 0 bases and J 0 bases, leaving 6 bases between the germline ends. Germline-derived CDR1 and CDR2 are LNHNV and YYDKDF (reference sequence). CDR3 in amino acids: CATSRERVSYNEQFF. The CDR3 region has the DNA TGTGCCACCAGCAGAGAACGGGTCTCCTACAATGAGCAGTTCTTC.

This clonotype was observed at least ten times. The rearrangement joins TRBV20-1 to TRBJ2-4; the D is unclear. The germline V gene encodes CDR1 DFQATT and CDR2 SNEGSKA (reference sequence). Trimming left V 3 bases short and J 6 bases short, with 9 bases between. This CDR3 contains 12 residues. The CDR3 region has the DNA TGCAGTGCTAGTTTCGTGGGAAACATTCAGTACTTC. Translated: CSASFVGNIQYF.

Many counts were recorded for this clonotype. This chain joins TRBV12-3 or TRBV12-4 and TRBJ2-5; D not resolved. Trimming took off 3 bases at V and 4 bases at J, with 12 bases between the two ends. CDR3 length: 14 residues. CDR3 sequence (DNA): TGTGCCAGCAGTTTCGGCAGAAGAGTAGAGACCCAGTACTTC. Encoded protein: CASSFGRRVETQYF.

This clonotype has a count of ten or more. V gene TRBV6-5 combines with J gene TRBJ2-7, with 8 bases that match TRBD1. This CDR3 has 13 residues. Germline V gene sequence: CDR1 MNHEY, CDR2 SVGAGI. V gave up 9 bases and J gave up 2 bases; unmatched junction bases: 6. The CDR3 region has the DNA TGTGCCAGTTGGACAGGGATGACCTACGAGCAGTACTTC. This codes for CASWTGMTYEQYF.

This clonotype was counted at least ten times. The chain combines TRBV5-1 with TRBJ1-1, with D unclear. The CDR3 loop spans 15 amino acids. V lost 4 bases, J lost 2 bases, and 15 bases lay in between. The V gene's germline CDR1 is SGHRS and CDR2 YFSETQ. In nucleotides, the CDR3 is TGCGCCAGCAGCCCCCGGCCCAATCTCAACACTGAAGCTTTCTTT. This encodes CASSPRPNLNTEAFF.